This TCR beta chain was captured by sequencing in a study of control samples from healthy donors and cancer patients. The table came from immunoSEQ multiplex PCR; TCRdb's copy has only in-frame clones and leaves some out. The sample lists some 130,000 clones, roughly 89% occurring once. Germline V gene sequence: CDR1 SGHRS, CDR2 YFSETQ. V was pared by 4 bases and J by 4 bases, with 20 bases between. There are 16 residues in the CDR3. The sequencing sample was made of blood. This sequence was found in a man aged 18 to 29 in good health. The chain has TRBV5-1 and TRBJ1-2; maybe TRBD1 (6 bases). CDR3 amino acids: CASSTSGTPMSYGYTF. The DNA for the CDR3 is TGCGCCAGCAGCACTTCCGGGACACCAATGAGCTATGGCTACACCTTC.